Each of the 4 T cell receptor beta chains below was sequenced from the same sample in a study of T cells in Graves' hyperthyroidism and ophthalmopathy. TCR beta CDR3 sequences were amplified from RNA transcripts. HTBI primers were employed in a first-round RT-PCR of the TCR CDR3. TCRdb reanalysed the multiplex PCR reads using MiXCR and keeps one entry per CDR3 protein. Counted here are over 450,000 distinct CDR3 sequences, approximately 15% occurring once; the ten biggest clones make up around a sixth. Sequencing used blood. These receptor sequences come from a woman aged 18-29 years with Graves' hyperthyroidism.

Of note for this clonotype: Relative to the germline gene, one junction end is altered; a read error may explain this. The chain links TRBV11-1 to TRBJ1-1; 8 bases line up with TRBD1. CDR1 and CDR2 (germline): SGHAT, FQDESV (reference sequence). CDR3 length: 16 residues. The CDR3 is CAGSSIMTGASTEAFF. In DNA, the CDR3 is TGTGCCGGCAGCTCTATAATGACAGGGGCAAGTACTGAAGCTTTCTTT. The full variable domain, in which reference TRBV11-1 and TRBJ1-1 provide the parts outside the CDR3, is EAEVAQSPRYKITEKSQAVAFWCDPISGHATLYWYRQILGQGPELLVQFQDESVVDDSQLPKDRFSAERLKGVDSTLKIQPAELGDSAMYLCAGSSIMTGASTEAFFGQGTRLTVV.

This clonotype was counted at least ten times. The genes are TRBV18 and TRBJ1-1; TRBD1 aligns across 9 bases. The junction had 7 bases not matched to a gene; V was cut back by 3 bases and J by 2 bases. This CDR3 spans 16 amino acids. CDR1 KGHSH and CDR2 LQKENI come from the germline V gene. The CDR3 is CASSPQQGAGNTEAFF. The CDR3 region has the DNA TGTGCCAGCTCACCCCAACAGGGGGCCGGTAACACTGAAGCTTTCTTT.

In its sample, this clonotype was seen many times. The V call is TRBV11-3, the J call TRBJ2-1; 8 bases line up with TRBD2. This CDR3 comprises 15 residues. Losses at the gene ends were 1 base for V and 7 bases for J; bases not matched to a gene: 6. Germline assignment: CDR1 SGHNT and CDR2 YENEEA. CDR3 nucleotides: TGTGCCAGCAGCTTAGGGGCTAGCGGGTTTAATGAGCAGTTCTTC. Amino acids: CASSLGASGFNEQFF.

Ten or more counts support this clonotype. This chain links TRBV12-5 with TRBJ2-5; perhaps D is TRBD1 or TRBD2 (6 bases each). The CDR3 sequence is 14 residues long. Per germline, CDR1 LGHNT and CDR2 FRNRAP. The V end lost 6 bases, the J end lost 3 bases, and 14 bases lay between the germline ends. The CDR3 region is CASGPSGGEETQYF. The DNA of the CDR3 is TGTGCTAGTGGCCCCTCCGGGGGCGAAGAGACCCAGTACTTC.